This T cell receptor beta chain stems from a study of shared clonotypes between healthy human individuals. Libraries were prepared by immunoSEQ multiplex PCR; TCRdb keeps only in-frame clonotypes and omits some of them. This sample carries about 2.1 million clones, roughly 93% of them seen once, and the ten largest clones take more than 1.5%. Positively selected for CCR7, the CD45RO-negative cells used as naive CD8 cells excluded terminally differentiated effector memory CD45RA+ cells. This clone was counted once. In germline, CDR1 is ENHRY, CDR2 SYGVKD. The V gene lost 2 bases and the J gene lost 2 bases, with 12 bases spanning the gap. The CDR3 extends over 15 amino acids.

The receptor comes from a young man in good health. Some clones in this sample may be carry-over from other donors' samples. J is TRBJ1-1 and V is TRBV10-3; D unresolved. Sequenced input: naive CD8+ T cells from PBMCs. The CDR3 loop is CAISEAVKPNTEAFF. In nucleotides, the CDR3 is TGTGCCATCAGTGAGGCAGTCAAACCCAACACTGAAGCTTTCTTT.